This T cell receptor (beta chain) is from a study of blood T cell repertoires in COVID-19. On the study more broadly: Collection of acute and convalescent COVID-19 samples took place in the United States, Italy and Spain. Sources were T cells, B-cell-depleted T cells, or PBMCs; the material itself was cDNA or gDNA.

The CDR3 loop spans 14 amino acids. Per the germline V gene, CDR1 is SGDLS and CDR2 is YYNGEE. V was pared by 3 bases and J by 4 bases, with 12 bases between. In the original analysis: Amplification with reference gene primers provided the estimates of nucleated cell counts. TCRdb keeps only in-frame clones here, not all; method: immunoSEQ multiplex PCR. D and trimming come from the DNA, and the V and J calls and clone size come from that table. The table has under 350,000 clones, roughly 90% seen once. V and J are TRBV9 and TRBJ2-3; tentative D call: TRBD1 (6 bases). The material sequenced was peripheral blood. This clonotype was sampled from a man over 45 with acute or convalescent COVID-19. CDR3 sequence reads: CASSGGLGADTQYF. As DNA, the CDR3 is TGTGCCAGCAGCGGGGGGCTCGGGGCAGATACGCAGTATTTT.